A selection of T cell receptor beta chains follows, all from one sample in a study of Ad26.COV2.S vaccination and SARS-CoV-2 variants. Data came from immunoSEQ multiplex PCR; TCRdb stores just in-frame clones and leaves some out. The data contain about 460,000 clones, roughly 87% of them seen just once; the ten biggest clones take up 1.7%. The sample was peripheral blood, taken in a trial of Ad26.COV2.S vaccine versus placebo. These receptors all stem from a person aged 18-65 years who received the Ad26.COV2.S COVID-19 vaccine or a placebo. Each CDR3 is given with its conserved first and last residue. A D gene is named only where the DNA matches it firmly. The listing skips clone size in some rows; elsewhere it reads once, few, many or a size class.

D gene	V gene	clone size	J gene	CDR3 protein	CDR3 DNA
-	TRBV15	-	TRBJ2-7	CATSRADKIREQYF	TGTGCCACCAGCAGAGCGGACAAGATTCGCGAGCAGTACTTC
-	TRBV6-5	-	TRBJ1-3	CASSYGVGSSGNTIYF	TGTGCCAGCAGTTACGGGGTGGGATCCTCTGGAAACACCATATATTTT
-	TRBV24-1	-	TRBJ2-3	CATSDSAEPTDTQYF	TGTGCCACCAGTGATTCTGCGGAACCCACAGATACGCAGTATTTT
-	TRBV5-4	-	TRBJ2-7	CASSLIPVHEQYF	TGTGCCAGCAGCTTGATACCGGTCCACGAGCAGTACTTC
-	TRBV4-3	-	TRBJ1-1	CASSQDLGLNTEAFF	TGCGCCAGCAGCCAAGATCTGGGTCTAAACACTGAAGCTTTCTTT
-	TRBV6-5	-	TRBJ2-2	CASSYSILTGELFF	TGTGCCAGCAGTTACTCGATCCTCACCGGGGAGCTGTTTTTT
-	TRBV10-2	-	TRBJ1-1	CASSETGNTEAFF	TGCGCCAGCAGCGAGACCGGGAACACTGAAGCTTTCTTT
-	TRBV19	-	TRBJ2-1	CASSIQAPSYNEQFF	TGTGCCAGTAGTATACAGGCCCCGTCCTACAATGAGCAGTTCTTC
TRBD1	TRBV7-9	few	TRBJ2-2	CASTNVGTGAFAELFF	TGTGCCAGCACCAATGTCGGGACAGGGGCCTTCGCGGAGCTGTTTTTT
TRBD1	TRBV24-1	-	TRBJ1-2	CATSDLRDRVGLNYGYTF	TGTGCCACCAGTGATTTGCGGGACAGGGTTGGGCTAAACTATGGCTACACCTTC
-	TRBV7-4	-	TRBJ2-5	CASSPGQGEAGGPKTQYF	TGTGCCAGCAGTCCAGGACAGGGGGAAGCGGGAGGGCCGAAGACCCAGTACTTC
TRBD2	TRBV5-1	-	TRBJ2-1	CASSLGAGVYNEQFF	TGCGCCAGCAGCTTGGGAGCGGGGGTATACAATGAGCAGTTCTTC
-	TRBV6-5	-	TRBJ2-6	CASTRQISGANVLTF	TGTGCCAGCACTAGACAGATTTCTGGGGCCAACGTCCTGACTTTC
-	TRBV5-4	-	TRBJ2-7	CASSLGERREQYF	TGTGCCAGCAGCTTGGGGGAGCGTCGGGAGCAGTACTTC
-	TRBV7-2	-	TRBJ1-1	CASSFGIGKGDTEAFF	TGTGCCAGCAGCTTCGGAATTGGGAAGGGGGACACTGAAGCTTTCTTT
-	TRBV19	-	TRBJ1-4	CASSETHPREKLFF	TGTGCCAGTAGCGAGACCCACCCAAGAGAAAAACTGTTTTTT
-	TRBV11-2	-	TRBJ1-1	CASSLQNPKVEAFF	TGTGCCAGCAGCTTACAGAACCCTAAAGTTGAAGCTTTCTTT
-	TRBV30	-	TRBJ2-5	CAWGEEEAQETQYF	TGTGCCTGGGGGGAGGAAGAGGCCCAAGAGACCCAGTACTTC
TRBD2	TRBV19	-	TRBJ2-1	CASGPGGTSDEQFF	TGTGCCAGTGGCCCGGGCGGGACTAGCGATGAGCAGTTCTTC
-	TRBV27	once	TRBJ1-2	CASSQGPFYGYTF	TGTGCCAGCAGTCAGGGACCGTTCTATGGCTACACCTTC
TRBD2	TRBV19	-	TRBJ2-3	CASSSGLAGGGDTQYF	TGTGCCAGTAGTAGCGGACTAGCGGGAGGCGGGGATACGCAGTATTTT
TRBD1	TRBV7-2	-	TRBJ1-2	CASSFDRGNYGYTF	TGTGCCAGCAGCTTCGACAGGGGCAACTATGGCTACACCTTC